Listed below are T cell receptor beta chains from one sample, sequenced in a study of T cells in narcolepsy. This table comes from immunoSEQ multiplex PCR, and its TCRdb copy is limited to in-frame clones, with some not included. Among nearly 35,000 clones listed, 81% were seen once. Sequenced material: memory (CD45RA-) CD4+ T cells from blood. The receptor set was obtained from a human donor in good health. The CDR3 runs from the conserved cysteine through the conserved F or W. D genes are given only for firm matches. Clone size is not always given. Where it is, it says once, few, many or a class for expanded clones.

j_gene | abundance | v_gene | d_gene | CDR3aa | CDR3nt
TRBJ2-5 | . | TRBV5-1 | . | CASSLAATGPQETQYF | TGCGCCAGCAGCTTGGCGGCGACAGGACCGCAAGAGACCCAGTACTTC
TRBJ1-5 | few | TRBV6-6 | . | CASSSGGGQPQHF | TGTGCCAGCTCGAGCGGGGGAGGTCAGCCCCAGCATTTT
TRBJ2-3 | . | TRBV19 | . | CASTSGNTDTQYF | .
TRBJ2-2 | . | TRBV10-1 | TRBD2 | CASSESNRGRNTGELFF | TGCGCCAGCAGTGAGTCAAACCGCGGGAGGAACACCGGGGAGCTGTTTTTT
TRBJ1-5 | . | TRBV7-2 | . | CASSFDSTSNQPQHF | TGTGCCAGCAGCTTCGACAGTACTAGCAATCAGCCCCAGCATTTT
TRBJ1-2 | . | TRBV27 | TRBD1 | CASSPTPDRAGGYTF | TGTGCCAGCAGCCCGACCCCCGACAGGGCTGGTGGCTACACCTTC
TRBJ1-1 | . | TRBV28 | . | CASSRGRGAFF | TGTGCCAGCAGCCGAGGGAGGGGAGCTTTCTTT
TRBJ2-1 | . | TRBV11-1 | . | CASSLRAGGYNEQFF | TGTGCCAGCAGCTTGCGTGCGGGTGGATACAATGAGCAGTTCTTC
TRBJ2-3 | . | TRBV6-6 | . | CASSSYRADTQYF | TGTGCCAGCAGTTCGTACAGGGCAGATACGCAGTATTTT
TRBJ1-1 | medium-sized | TRBV7-2 | . | CASRPTDRGRNTEAFF | TGTGCCAGCCGCCCTACTGACCGCGGCAGGAACACTGAAGCTTTCTTT
TRBJ2-1 | once | TRBV30 | TRBD2 | CACEKAGGDNEQFF | TGTGCCTGTGAAAAGGCGGGAGGGGACAATGAGCAGTTCTTC
TRBJ1-2 | . | TRBV6-6 | . | CASSYSNSGYTF | TGTGCCAGCAGTTACTCGAATTCTGGCTACACCTTC
TRBJ2-1 | . | TRBV6-6 | TRBD2 | CASSYRRGGEGNEQFF | TGTGCCAGCAGTTATCGGCGGGGAGGGGAAGGGAATGAGCAGTTCTTC
TRBJ1-1 | . | TRBV7-6 | . | CASTLMSDMNTEAFF | TGTGCCAGCACCCTGATGAGCGATATGAACACTGAAGCTTTCTTT
TRBJ2-1 | . | TRBV7-9 | . | CASSSTSVGKRNEQFF | TGTGCCAGCAGCTCCACCTCCGTTGGAAAACGAAACGAGCAGTTCTTC
TRBJ2-7 | few | TRBV6-5 | TRBD1 | CATKTTGGAYEQYF | TGTGCCACCAAAACTACAGGGGGCGCGTACGAGCAGTACTTC
TRBJ1-1 | . | TRBV10-3 | . | CASLEWGEAFF | TGTGCCAGCTTGGAATGGGGAGAGGCTTTCTTT
TRBJ2-1 | . | TRBV13 | . | CASSLGGAYNEQFF | TGTGCCAGCAGCTTAGGCGGGGCCTACAATGAGCAGTTCTTC
TRBJ2-2 | . | TRBV6-5 | . | CASSYTWTGTGELFF | TGTGCCAGCAGTTACACTTGGACGGGTACCGGGGAGCTGTTTTTT
TRBJ1-5 | few | TRBV6-5 | TRBD1 | CASSWTGGEDQPQHF | TGTGCCAGCAGTTGGACAGGGGGCGAGGATCAGCCCCAGCATTTT
TRBJ2-1 | . | TRBV14 | TRBD2 | CASSRLTSGNVNEQFF | TGTGCCAGCAGCCGACTGACTAGCGGCAATGTCAATGAGCAGTTCTTC
TRBJ2-7 | . | TRBV29-1 | . | CSVVPGYDEQYF | TGCAGCGTTGTACCAGGGTATGACGAGCAGTACTTC
TRBJ1-4 | medium-sized | TRBV7-2 | TRBD1 | CASSLGQLNEKLFF | TGTGCCAGCAGCTTGGGACAGCTAAATGAAAAACTGTTTTTT
TRBJ2-7 | . | TRBV7-2 | TRBD2 | CASSLDGRETGEQYF | TGTGCCAGCAGCTTAGACGGGCGGGAGACCGGCGAGCAGTACTTC
TRBJ2-2 | . | TRBV13 | . | CASRLLGRELFF | TGTGCCAGCAGACTTCTAGGAAGGGAGCTGTTTTTT
TRBJ2-5 | . | TRBV9 | TRBD1 | CASSLEGQGETQYF | TGTGCCAGCAGCCTAGAGGGACAGGGGGAGACCCAGTACTTC
TRBJ2-7 | . | TRBV29-1 | . | CSVEDRYEQYF | TGCAGCGTTGAAGATCGGTACGAGCAGTACTTC
TRBJ2-7 | once | TRBV30 | TRBD1 | CAWLPASLGQGTYEQYF | TGTGCCTGGCTACCGGCCTCCCTCGGACAGGGAACCTACGAGCAGTACTTC
TRBJ1-2 | . | TRBV6-1 | TRBD1 | CASSPGQELWNGYTF | TGTGCCAGCAGCCCTGGACAGGAATTATGGAATGGCTACACCTTC
TRBJ1-2 | . | TRBV2 | . | CASSTAPANYGYTF | TGTGCCAGCAGTACAGCTCCCGCTAACTATGGCTACACCTTC
TRBJ1-5 | . | TRBV7-2 | . | CASSFLGGNQPQHF | TGTGCCAGCAGCTTTCTGGGGGGCAATCAGCCCCAGCATTTT
TRBJ1-1 | . | TRBV30 | . | CAWSERNTEAFF | TGTGCCTGGAGTGAACGGAACACTGAAGCTTTCTTT
TRBJ1-1 | . | TRBV4-1 | . | CASRATRGEAFF | TGCGCCAGCCGGGCGACCCGGGGTGAAGCTTTCTTT
TRBJ1-2 | . | TRBV6-5 | . | CASSYSSGLGYGYTF | TGTGCCAGCAGTTACTCATCAGGGTTAGGTTATGGCTACACCTTC
TRBJ2-1 | . | TRBV19 | . | CASSITSEDYNEQFF | TGTGCCAGTAGTATAACATCGGAAGACTACAATGAGCAGTTCTTC
TRBJ1-1 | . | TRBV6-5 | . | CATSTGPTEAFF | TGTGCCACCAGCACAGGTCCCACTGAAGCTTTCTTT
TRBJ1-3 | . | TRBV5-1 | . | CASSKDSYSGNTIYF | TGCGCCAGCAGCAAGGACAGCTACTCTGGAAACACCATATATTTT
TRBJ2-1 | . | TRBV2 | TRBD2 | CAGYSGLAGGRNEQFF | TGTGCCGGATACTCGGGGCTAGCGGGAGGGAGGAATGAGCAGTTCTTC
TRBJ2-5 | . | TRBV5-1 | . | CASSFGGESQETQYF | TGCGCCAGCAGCTTTGGTGGGGAATCACAAGAGACCCAGTACTTC
TRBJ2-6 | . | TRBV27 | TRBD1 | CASTGTGYTGANVLTF | TGTGCCAGCACCGGGACAGGGTATACTGGGGCCAACGTCCTGACTTTC
TRBJ1-2 | few | TRBV5-4 | . | CASSLLVRGDGYTF | TGTGCCAGCAGCTTGCTCGTACGGGGGGATGGCTACACCTTC
TRBJ1-1 | . | TRBV2 | . | CASSGDQNTEAFF | TGTGCCAGCAGTGGGGATCAGAACACTGAAGCTTTCTTT
TRBJ1-3 | . | TRBV7-3 | TRBD1 | CASSLSGTGGSGNTIYF | TGTGCCAGCAGCTTAAGCGGGACAGGGGGCTCTGGAAACACCATATATTTT
TRBJ1-2 | . | TRBV6-9 | TRBD1 | CASSQIRTGGSYGYTF | TGTGCCAGCAGTCAAATACGGACAGGGGGCAGCTATGGCTACACCTTC
TRBJ2-5 | . | TRBV30 | TRBD2 | CAWSVLAAGVGETQYF | TGTGCCTGGAGTGTACTGGCAGCGGGAGTGGGAGAGACCCAGTACTTC
TRBJ2-7 | . | TRBV5-1 | TRBD2 | CASSLSGSETYEQYF | TGCGCCAGCAGCTTGAGCGGGAGTGAAACCTACGAGCAGTACTTC
TRBJ2-1 | . | TRBV18 | . | CASSLSLGNEQFF | TGTGCCAGCTCACTATCCCTGGGGAATGAGCAGTTCTTC
TRBJ2-1 | . | TRBV4-2 | TRBD2 | CASSPTSGGASNEQFF | TGTGCCAGCAGCCCCACTAGCGGGGGGGCATCCAATGAGCAGTTCTTC
TRBJ2-3 | once | TRBV7-8 | . | CASSTGGVADTQYF | TGTGCCAGCAGTACCGGAGGGGTGGCAGATACGCAGTATTTT
TRBJ2-5 | . | TRBV6-5 | . | CASSRASGQETQYF | TGTGCCAGCAGTCGAGCCAGCGGACAAGAGACCCAGTACTTC
TRBJ1-3 | . | TRBV9 | TRBD1 | CASSGGQGISGNTIYF | TGTGCCAGCAGCGGGGGACAGGGTATCTCTGGAAACACCATATATTTT
TRBJ1-2 | . | TRBV11-2 | . | CASSLAELGGRHGYTF | TGTGCCAGCAGCTTAGCAGAACTAGGGGGGAGACATGGCTACACCTTC
TRBJ2-2 | . | TRBV7-2 | . | CASSLRRGQTGELFF | TGTGCCAGCAGCTTACGAAGGGGTCAAACCGGGGAGCTGTTTTTT
TRBJ2-7 | . | TRBV5-4 | . | CASSVGPNSYEQYF | TGTGCCAGCAGCGTGGGACCGAACTCCTACGAGCAGTACTTC
TRBJ2-7 | . | TRBV5-5 | . | CASSHRTPGYEQYF | TGTGCCAGCAGCCACCGGACTCCAGGATACGAGCAGTACTTC
TRBJ1-4 | . | TRBV7-9 | . | CASSLGGGGEKLFF | TGTGCCAGCAGCTTAGGCGGTGGTGGGGAAAAACTGTTTTTT
TRBJ1-2 | . | TRBV6-6 | TRBD1 | CASSRTGSGYGYTF | TGTGCCAGCAGTAGGACAGGGTCTGGGTATGGCTACACCTTC
TRBJ2-7 | . | TRBV28 | . | CASNLPGVDEQYF | TGTGCCAGCAATTTACCGGGGGTAGACGAGCAGTACTTC
TRBJ2-4 | . | TRBV13 | . | CASSLGGGGGRNIQYF | TGTGCCAGCAGCTTGGGAGGGGGCGGAGGGAGAAACATTCAGTACTTC